This T cell receptor beta chain was identified in a study of blood T cell repertoires in COVID-19 (dated by TCRdb to the early 2020s). General notes on the study: Samples covering the acute and convalescent phases of COVID-19 were provided by collaborators in the United States, Italy and Spain. The prospective study material was composed of cDNA or gDNA derived from T cells, B-cell-depleted T cells, or PBMCs. The dataset comprised deeply sampled blood TCRbeta repertoires from subjects exposed to, actively infected with, or recovered from COVID-19. Where available, HLA class I and class II types were taken from metadata supplied by the sample provider and were not determined by assay-based typing. Nearly every sample came with metadata listing a de-identified subject ID, COVID-19 status, age in years and sex. The samples were drawn from the first 160 participants of the ongoing ImmuneRACE study and from under 1,500 subjects provided by 6 global collaborators. The repertoires were released in a freely available public database intended as a resource for research on the immune response to SARS-CoV-2.

TCRbeta CDR3 regions were amplified from genomic DNA using the immunoSEQ Assay, a bias-controlled multiplex PCR. The authors' analysis ran thus. The number of nucleated cells in each sample was estimated from the amplification of reference gene primers within the assay. Sequence reads were collapsed and filtered to measure the absolute abundance of every unique TCRbeta CDR3 rearrangement. For each sample, productive Simpson clonality was calculated as the square root of Simpson's diversity index over productive rearrangements. TCRdb carries this immuneACCESS record with in-frame sequences only. Its versions omit some clonotypes, under half of them owing to an unresolved V gene in the studies checked, with the rest unexplained. The DNA was the basis for D and trimming; V, J and clone size are from that table. The sample table contains more than 200,000 clones; only one count was recorded for around four fifths of them. The biggest ten clones account for around 8% of the sample.

The junction shows trimming of 2 bases on V and 7 bases on J, plus 14 bases between the germline ends. From the cysteine through the phenylalanine, the CDR3 covers 14 amino acids. The kept DNA is CDR3 alone, 42 bases in frame from the first base. CDR1 MDHEN and CDR2 SYDVKM are derived from the germline V gene. Paper-wide results and their limitations: How much clinical and demographic metadata was included differed by source and by participant, and the metadata was provided uncurated.

Turning to this clone: What this receptor recognizes is not known. No per-base quality is available; no much larger clone lies one base away.

At one collaborating source in Seattle, patients were enrolled during active infection and were followed longitudinally through the course of disease. Whole blood was collected in K2EDTA tubes by collaborating institutions according to the institutions' own protocols. For TCRbeta analysis, collaborators shipped samples in one of three forms: frozen whole blood, isolated PBMCs, or DNA extracted from either of those sample types. The chain employs TRBV28 and TRBJ1-2; a tentative D call is TRBD1 (6 bases match). The sequenced material came from peripheral blood. The origin of this receptor is a woman aged 80 or over with COVID-19, enrolled during active disease. CDR3 region: CASSLRYREGGYTF. Here is the DNA: TGTGCCAGCAGTTTAAGGTACAGGGAAGGTGGCTACACCTTC.